This note documents a single T cell receptor beta chain sequence. Its antigen is currently unknown. This record belongs to a study of blood T cells in healthy people across ages. Study-wide results and caveats: It was the long-lived donors that had more naive CD4+ cells and higher diversity than aged donors.

The authors ran a second PCR of about 7 to 12 cycles using a sample-barcoded 5' primer and a J-beta primer mix. TCRdb analysed the 5' RACE reads with MiXCR anew, one entry per CDR3 protein. The sample contains approximately 800,000 distinct CDR3 sequences, about 55% of which appear only once. After removal of 8 bases from V and 1 base from J, the junction contained 4 bases not matched to a gene. This CDR3 is 13 amino acids long. Caucasian, healthy and from Russia, the donors were aged between about 6 and 90. The gene calls are TRBV12-3 or TRBV12-4 and TRBJ2-7, with TRBD1 matching over 8 bases. The TCR comes from a man of 80 years or more in good health. The sample comprised blood. CDR3 bases: TGTGCCAGCCAGACAGGGGTATCCTACGAGCAGTACTTC. Its translation is CASQTGVSYEQYF.